This T cell receptor beta chain originates from a study of radiation and T cells in renal cell carcinoma. Produced via immunoSEQ multiplex PCR; TCRdb's table is partial and in-frame only. This table holds approximately 120,000 clones, roughly four fifths found once. The sample's time point: blood 2 weeks post-SBRT. The treatment denotes: 15 Gy SBRT to primary tumor, nephrectomy 4 weeks later. Specimen: blood, collected from a patient whose treatment included radiotherapy and nephrectomy. The origin of this receptor is a man between 45 and 60 years old with renal cell carcinoma.

The CDR3 bases are TGCGCCAGCAGCGCAGGGACTAGCGGGAGTGGAGATACGCAGTATTTT. It yields the protein CASSAGTSGSGDTQYF. This chain joins TRBV5-1 and TRBJ2-3; 14 positions agree with TRBD2. Germline loops: CDR1 SGHRS, CDR2 YFSETQ. This CDR3 region has 16 residues. The V segment lost 4 bases and the J segment 5 bases; nucleotides outside the gene matches: 6. The full variable domain, its missing parts supplied by reference TRBV5-1 and TRBJ2-3, is KAGVTQTPRYLIKTRGQQVTLSCSPISGHRSVSWYQQTPGQGLQFLFEYFSETQRNKGNFPGRFSGRQFSNSRSEMNVSTLELGDSALYLCASSAGTSGSGDTQYFGPGTRLTVL.